This paragraph covers one T cell receptor (beta chain) sequence. Germline values: CDR1 SGHRS, CDR2 YFSETQ. Trimming pared 0 bases from V and 4 bases from J, leaving 16 bases between. The CDR3 consists of 17 residues. Authors' processing steps: Reference gene primer amplification yielded estimated nucleated cell counts. TCRdb's copy holds only in-frame clones and misses some; the assay was immunoSEQ multiplex PCR. The V and J calls and clone size were taken over from that table, and D and trimming were inferred from the DNA. The data hold 45,000 to 55,000 clones, with around four fifths observed a single time. This sample stems from a study of blood T cell repertoires in COVID-19. Whole-study context: From T cells, B-cell-depleted T cells, or PBMCs came the material, which was cDNA or gDNA.

This chain links TRBV5-1 with TRBJ1-4; D is ambiguous. The receptor was isolated from a man aged 50-59 years with acute or convalescent COVID-19. The specimen was peripheral blood. This CDR3 reads CASSLVGSKAINEKLFF. As DNA, the CDR3 is TGCGCCAGCAGCTTGGTCGGGTCTAAAGCCATTAATGAAAAACTGTTTTTT.